The subject of this entry is one TCR beta chain. Antigen: not known. Other DNA variants within this sample encode the same CDR3. CDR3 length: 15 amino acids. Germline CDR1 is PRHDT and CDR2 is FYEKMQ (reference sequence). The V end was cut by 4 bases, the J end by 0 bases, with 13 bases between. These data are taken from a study of shared clonotypes between healthy human individuals. As for the study in general: Ranging from 18 to 49 in age, donors were a couple of women and three men. Study-level results: On the whole, naive subsets had larger estimated richness than memory subsets had.

The table came from immunoSEQ multiplex PCR; TCRdb's copy has only in-frame clones and leaves some out. The sample records millions of clones, about 95% being singletons. CD45RO negativity and positive selection for CCR7 defined naive CD8 cells, a population that excluded terminally differentiated effector memory CD45RA+ cells. The receptor comes from a man aged 18 to 29 in good health. The specimen was naive CD8+ T cells sorted from blood. The chain links TRBV13 to TRBJ2-7; D remains unclear. The CDR3 here is CASSSSGGPSYEQYF. The CDR3, as DNA: TGTGCCAGCAGCTCCTCGGGCGGCCCCTCCTACGAGCAGTACTTC.